This T cell receptor beta chain was recovered during a study of sequential checkpoint blockade in melanoma. V was pared by 10 bases and J by 5 bases, with 7 bases of the junction left unmatched. The V gene's germline CDR1 is MNHNS and CDR2 SASEGT. This CDR3 comprises 12 residues. Treatment indicated: randomized to nivolumab then ipilimumab (arm A) or the reverse (arm B). Sequencing used immunoSEQ multiplex PCR; TCRdb keeps in-frame clones, though not all of them. The table has about 20,000 clones, 80% to 85% seen once. The clonotype comes from a human donor with melanoma. The rearrangement uses TRBV6-1 and TRBJ1-1, with TRBD1 matching over 7 bases. The starting material was CD8+ T cells sorted from blood (inferred from file names), obtained from a patient given nivolumab and ipilimumab in sequence. The chain's CDR3 is CATLEQGTEAFF. The CDR3 nucleotides are TGTGCCACCCTAGAACAGGGGACTGAAGCTTTCTTT.